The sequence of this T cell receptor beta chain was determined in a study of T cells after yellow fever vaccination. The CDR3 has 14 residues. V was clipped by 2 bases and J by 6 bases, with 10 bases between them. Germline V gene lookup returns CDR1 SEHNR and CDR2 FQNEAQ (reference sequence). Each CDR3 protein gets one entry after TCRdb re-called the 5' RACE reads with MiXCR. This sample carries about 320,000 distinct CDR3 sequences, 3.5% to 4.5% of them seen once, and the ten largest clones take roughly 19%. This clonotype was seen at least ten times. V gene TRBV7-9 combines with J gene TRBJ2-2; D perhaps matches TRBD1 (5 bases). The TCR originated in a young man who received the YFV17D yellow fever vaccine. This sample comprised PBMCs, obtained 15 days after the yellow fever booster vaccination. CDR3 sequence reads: CASSLRQGAGELFF. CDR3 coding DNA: TGTGCCAGCAGCTTAAGGCAGGGTGCCGGGGAGCTGTTTTTT. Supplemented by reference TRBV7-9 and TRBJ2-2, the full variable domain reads DTGVSQNPRHKITKRGQNVTFRCDPISEHNRLYWYRQTLGQGPEFLTYFQNEAQLEKSRLLSDRFSAERPKGSFSTLEIQRTEQGDSAMYLCASSLRQGAGELFFGEGSRLTVL.